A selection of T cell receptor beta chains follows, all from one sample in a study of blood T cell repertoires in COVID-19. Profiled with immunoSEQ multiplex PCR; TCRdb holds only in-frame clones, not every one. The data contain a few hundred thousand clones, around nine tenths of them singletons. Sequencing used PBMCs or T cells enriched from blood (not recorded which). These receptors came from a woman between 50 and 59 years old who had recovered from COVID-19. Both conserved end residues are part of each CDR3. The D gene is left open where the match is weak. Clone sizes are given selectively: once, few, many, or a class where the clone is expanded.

CASSLGAGEPYEQYF	TGTGCCAGCAGCTTAGGGGCAGGGGAACCGTACGAGCAGTACTTC	TRBV11-2	TRBJ2-7	.	.
CSVGGGGTNEQFF	TGCAGCGTTGGGGGCGGTGGAACCAATGAGCAGTTCTTC	TRBV29-1	TRBJ2-1	.	.
CASSLGASGGSSSYEQYF	TGTGCCAGCAGCCTAGGGGCCAGCGGGGGGTCGAGCTCCTACGAGCAGTACTTC	TRBV7-2	TRBJ2-7	TRBD2	.
CASSFSTRGTSTDTQYF	TGTGCCAGCAGTTTTTCGACCAGGGGCACCAGCACAGATACGCAGTATTTT	TRBV27	TRBJ2-3	.	.
CASSYEGAAFF	TGTGCCAGCAGTTACGAGGGGGCGGCTTTCTTT	TRBV6-5	TRBJ1-1	TRBD1	.
CASSYEGGLNQPQHF	TGTGCCAGCAGTTACGAAGGGGGCTTAAATCAGCCCCAGCATTTT	TRBV6-5	TRBJ1-5	TRBD1	once
CASSFAGGSNQPQHF	TGTGCCAGCAGCTTCGCGGGGGGAAGCAATCAGCCCCAGCATTTT	TRBV5-8	TRBJ1-5	.	.
CASSFGRDGWNTIYF	TGTGCCAGCAGTTTCGGGAGGGACGGGTGGAACACCATATATTTT	TRBV27	TRBJ1-3	.	few
CASRPGGRNQPQHF	TGTGCCAGCAGACCAGGGGGGCGCAATCAGCCCCAGCATTTT	TRBV28	TRBJ1-5	TRBD1	.
CASSLQRGVNNEQFF	TGTGCCAGCAGCCTCCAGCGGGGGGTGAACAATGAGCAGTTCTTC	TRBV7-2	TRBJ2-1	TRBD2	.
CSASTRGHNQPQHF	TGCAGTGCTAGTACTAGGGGGCACAATCAGCCCCAGCATTTT	TRBV20-1	TRBJ1-5	TRBD1	.
CASSPRDRGPYEQYF	TGTGCCAGCAGCCCCCGGGACAGGGGTCCCTACGAGCAGTACTTC	TRBV5-4	TRBJ2-7	TRBD1	.
CASSRTSGEETQYF	TGCGCCAGCAGCCGGACTAGCGGGGAAGAGACCCAGTACTTC	TRBV5-1	TRBJ2-5	TRBD2	.
CASGNTGGVTEAFF	TGTGCCAGTGGAAACACAGGGGGCGTAACTGAAGCTTTCTTT	TRBV19	TRBJ1-1	TRBD1	.
CAWGLGETQYF	TGTGCCTGGGGGCTAGGAGAGACCCAGTACTTC	TRBV30	TRBJ2-5	.	.
CASSGDRGGGYTF	TGTGCCAGCAGCGGGGACAGGGGAGGTGGCTACACCTTC	TRBV13	TRBJ1-2	TRBD1	.
CASSQDRPGRSAGTGELFF	TGCGCCAGCAGCCAAGATCGTCCAGGGAGGAGCGCGGGCACCGGGGAGCTGTTTTTT	TRBV4-3	TRBJ2-2	.	.
CASSPGAGAFF	TGTGCCAGCAGTCCAGGGGCAGGGGCTTTCTTT	TRBV25-1	TRBJ1-1	.	.